This T cell receptor beta chain was observed in a study of T cell repertoires in cytomegalovirus infection. Study information: It was the public TCR beta signatures that indicated both CMV infection and matching HLA type. Broader study findings: Cumulated frequencies of public TCR beta families served to identify carriers of CMV plus the relevant HLA. In two of eight donors, the top clonotype was HLA-C-restricted CMV-specific.

TCRdb reprocessed the reads with MiXCR, giving one entry per CDR3 protein. Of more than 150,000 distinct CDR3 sequences listed, about a quarter were seen once; the top ten hold over 9.5%. In the case of this clonotype: What it binds is not known.

This CDR3 is built from 16 residues. J was trimmed by 9 bases and V by 0 bases; bases with no gene match: 14. Per germline, CDR1 SQVTM and CDR2 ANQGSEA. This sequence originates from a human donor in good health (CMV status not recorded). Some clones in this sample may be carry-over from other donors' samples. Sequencing used PBMCs. This chain joins TRBV29-1 and TRBJ2-1; 7 bases align to TRBD2. CDR3 residues: CSVEEGLLARVGEQFF. The CDR3 coding sequence is TGCAGCGTTGAAGAGGGGCTACTAGCGCGGGTTGGTGAGCAGTTCTTC.